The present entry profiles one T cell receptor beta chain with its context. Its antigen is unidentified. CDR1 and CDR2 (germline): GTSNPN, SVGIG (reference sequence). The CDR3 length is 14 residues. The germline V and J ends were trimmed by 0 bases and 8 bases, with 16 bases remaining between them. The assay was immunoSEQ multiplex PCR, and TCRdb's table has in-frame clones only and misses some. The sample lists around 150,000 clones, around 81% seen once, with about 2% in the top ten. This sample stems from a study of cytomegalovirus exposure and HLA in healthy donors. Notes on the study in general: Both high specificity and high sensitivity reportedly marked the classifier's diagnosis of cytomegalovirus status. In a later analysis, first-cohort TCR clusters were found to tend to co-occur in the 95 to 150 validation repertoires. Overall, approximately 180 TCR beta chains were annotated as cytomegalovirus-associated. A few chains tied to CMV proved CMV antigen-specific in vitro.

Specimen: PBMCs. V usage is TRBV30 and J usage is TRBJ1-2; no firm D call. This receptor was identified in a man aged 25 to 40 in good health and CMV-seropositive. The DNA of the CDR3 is TGTGCCTGGAGTGTACCAGCCGGCACCGGGGGCTACACCTTC. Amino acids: CAWSVPAGTGGYTF.